The 11 T cell receptor beta chains below were found in one sample sequenced in a study of blood T cell repertoires in COVID-19. Sequencing used immunoSEQ multiplex PCR; TCRdb keeps in-frame clones, though not all of them. The sample holds roughly 230,000 clones, around four fifths seen once. The source material was peripheral blood. The receptor set was obtained from a man between 40 and 49 years old with active or convalescent COVID-19.

The V call is TRBV25-1, the J call TRBJ1-3; 8 nucleotides align to TRBD1. Per germline, CDR1 MGHDK and CDR2 SYGVNS. This CDR3 spans 14 amino acids. J gave up 4 bases and V 8 bases, and 7 bases lay outside the gene matches. The CDR3 spells CASARTGLGNTIYF. CDR3 coding DNA: TGTGCCAGCGCAAGGACAGGGCTCGGAAACACCATATATTTT.

The genes are TRBV21-1 and TRBJ2-5; the table assigns TRBD2, which was not confirmed against the DNA. TRBV21-1 represents a pseudogene. The CDR3 totals 16 residues. In DNA, the CDR3 is TGTGCCAGCAGCAAAGCGGAGCCCTCCTGTGGGGAGACCCAGTACTTC. Translated, it gives CASSKAEPSCGETQYF.

This clone was seen a single time. J is TRBJ1-1 and V is TRBV7-9; tentatively, D is TRBD1 (5 bases). The V end lost 1 base, the J end lost 5 bases, and 14 bases lay between the germline ends. The CDR3 runs to 15 residues. Germline CDR1 and CDR2: SEHNR and FQNEAQ (reference sequence). The CDR3 nucleotides read TGTGCCAGCAGCTTAGGAGCGGGGGGAAGTACTGAAGCTTTCTTT. It encodes CASSLGAGGSTEAFF.

This chain joins TRBV11-2 and TRBJ2-1, with a possible D match to TRBD1 (6 bases). Germline V gene lookup returns CDR1 SGHAT and CDR2 FQNNGV. CDR3 size: 14 residues. Trimming shortened V by 1 base and J by 5 bases, and 9 bases separated the two germline ends. This CDR3 reads CASSLGGTNNEQFF. DNA of the CDR3: TGTGCCAGCAGCTTAGGGGGGACAAACAATGAGCAGTTCTTC.

The chain carries TRBV16 and TRBJ2-7; 9 bases agree with TRBD1. This CDR3 region has 15 residues. Trimming cost V 1 base and J 1 base; bases outside gene matches: 2. The germline V gene encodes CDR1 KGHSY and CDR2 FQNENV. The CDR3 sequence is CASSQYGTGSYEQYF. CDR3 nucleotides: TGTGCCAGCAGCCAATACGGGACAGGGTCCTACGAGCAGTACTTC.

This clone has a handful of counts. The chain is built from TRBV6-5 and TRBJ1-1, with D perhaps matching TRBD1 (5 bases). Germline CDR1 and CDR2: MNHEY and SVGAGI. There are 11 residues in the CDR3. V lost 4 bases to trimming and J lost 12 bases, with 12 bases between them. CDR3 DNA: TGTGCCAGCAGTTTCGACAGTGTTCCTTTCTTT. It encodes CASSFDSVPFF.

The chain joins TRBV6-5 to TRBJ1-2, with 9 bases fitting TRBD1. The CDR3 is 14 residues long. V shed 6 bases, J shed 4 bases, and the junction held 6 bases outside the gene matches. CDR1 is MNHEY and CDR2 is SVGAGI in the germline V gene. CDR3 region: CASRGGTGPYGYTF. The CDR3 region has the DNA TGTGCCAGCAGGGGAGGGACAGGGCCCTATGGCTACACCTTC.

This clone was seen a single time. V is TRBV19 and J is TRBJ1-2; TRBD1 aligns across 9 bases. The J segment lost 7 bases and the V segment lost 3 bases, leaving 9 bases of the junction unmatched. Germline V gene sequence: CDR1 LNHDA, CDR2 SQIVND (reference sequence). The CDR3 has 15 residues. The chain's CDR3 is CASSMMGQGSVGYTF. Here the CDR3 DNA reads TGTGCCAGTAGTATGATGGGACAGGGTTCGGTTGGCTACACCTTC.

This clone was detected once. This rearrangement joins TRBV20-1 to TRBJ1-2, with 8 bases aligning to TRBD1. From germline, CDR1 is DFQATT and CDR2 SNEGSKA (reference sequence). Trimming removed 6 bases from V and 7 bases from J; junction bases left unmatched: 4. The CDR3 totals 11 residues. For the CDR3, the DNA is TGCAGTGCCAGGACAGGGTTTGGCTACACCTTC. It yields the protein CSARTGFGYTF.

V and J are TRBV13 and TRBJ2-6, with D perhaps matching TRBD1 (5 bases). Germline V gene lookup returns CDR1 PRHDT and CDR2 FYEKMQ (reference sequence). The CDR3 sequence is 14 residues long. V shed 4 bases and J shed 2 bases, with 6 bases lying between them. The CDR3 bases are TGTGCCAGCAGCTACAGGACTGGGGCCAACGTCCTGACTTTC. Translated: CASSYRTGANVLTF.

The chain recombines TRBV7-9 with TRBJ1-2, with 11 nucleotides matching TRBD1. This CDR3 has 15 residues. CDR1 and CDR2 (germline): SEHNR, FQNEAQ (reference sequence). V lost 3 bases, J lost 3 bases, and 3 bases stayed unmatched. The CDR3 loop is CASSFPGQGDYGYTF. The CDR3 bases are TGTGCCAGCAGCTTCCCGGGACAGGGGGACTATGGCTACACCTTC.